This TCR beta chain was documented in a study of cytomegalovirus exposure and HLA in healthy donors. Notes on the study in general: The majority of TCR sequences were rare, yet some public TCRs appeared in many donors. An analysis done earlier found most TCR beta V segments productive about 90% or about 30% of the time.

With 60 Vbeta and 13 Jbeta primers, the PCR was carried out. Using immunoSEQ multiplex PCR, the repertoire was profiled, and TCRdb retains in-frame clones only, with some absent. The sample has tens of thousands of clones. With respect to this clone: Its antigen is not known.

This CDR3 spans 15 amino acids. Germline lookup yields CDR1 SGHTA and CDR2 FQGTGA. Losses at the gene ends were 8 bases for V and 1 base for J; bases not matched to a gene: 8. Input material: PBMCs. The sequence was collected from a female donor in good health and CMV-seronegative. V and J are TRBV7-3 and TRBJ2-3; 8 bases match TRBD1. This CDR3 is CASRQQGVGTDTQYF. DNA for the CDR3: TGTGCCAGCCGCCAACAGGGGGTGGGCACAGATACGCAGTATTTT.